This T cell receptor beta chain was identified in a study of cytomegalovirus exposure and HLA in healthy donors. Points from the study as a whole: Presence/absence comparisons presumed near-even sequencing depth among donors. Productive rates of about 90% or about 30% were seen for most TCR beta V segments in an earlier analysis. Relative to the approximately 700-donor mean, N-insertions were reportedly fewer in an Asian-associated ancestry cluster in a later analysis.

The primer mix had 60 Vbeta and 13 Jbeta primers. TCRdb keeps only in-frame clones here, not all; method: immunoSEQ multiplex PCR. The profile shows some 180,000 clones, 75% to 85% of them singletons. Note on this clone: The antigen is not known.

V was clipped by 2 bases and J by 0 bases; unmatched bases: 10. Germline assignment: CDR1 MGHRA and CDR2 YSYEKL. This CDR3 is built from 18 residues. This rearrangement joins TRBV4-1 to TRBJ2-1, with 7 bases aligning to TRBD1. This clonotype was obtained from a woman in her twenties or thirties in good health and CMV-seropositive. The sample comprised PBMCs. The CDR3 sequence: CASSQRALGQFSYNEQFF. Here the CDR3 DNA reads TGCGCCAGCAGCCAACGCGCCCTGGGACAGTTCTCCTACAATGAGCAGTTCTTC.